The clone carrying this TCR beta chain is a singleton in its sample. The antigen is undetermined. The data stem from a study of CD8 T cells in Susac syndrome. Sequencing of TCR beta was performed on blood CD8+ T cells and on blood CD4+ T cells. Healthy donors acted as controls, with matching for age and sex. Random hexamers served to reverse transcribe roughly 0.45 to 1 ug RNA. TCR beta CDR3 was amplified by immunoSEQ covering 54 Vbeta and 13 Jbeta. Via MiXCR, TCRdb re-called the immunoSEQ multiplex PCR reads, giving one row per CDR3 protein. The sample contains 130,000 to 150,000 distinct CDR3 sequences, about 93% of which appear only once. Overall study findings and caveats: By the study's own acknowledgment, its TCR sequencing and HLA analysis included relatively few individuals.

This CDR3 is built from 8 residues. The sequenced material came from CD8+ T cells from PBMCs. The clonotype comes from a human donor in good health. The chain is built from TRBV21-1 and TRBJ2-1. TRBV21-1 is described as a pseudogene. The DNA for the CDR3 is TGTGCCAGCAGGAGGAGGTTCTTC. Translated: CASRRRFF.